A single sample is the source of the 28 T cell receptor beta chains below, sequenced in a study of T-cell reconstitution after alpha-beta-depleted transplantation in children. Using unique molecular identifiers, the investigators prepared the TCRbeta library. TCRdb itself ran the PCR reads through MiXCR, one entry per CDR3 protein. The sample yields around 480,000 distinct CDR3 sequences, about 30% seen once. This specimen consisted of PBMCs from the stem cell graft donor, obtained from the stem cell graft. These receptor sequences come from a human donor who donated a stem cell graft to a child with aplastic anemia.

This clonotype came up once. V gene TRBV4-3 combines with J gene TRBJ2-5; D is uncertain. Looked up from germline, CDR1 is LGHNA and CDR2 is YSLEER. V shed 0 bases and J shed 2 bases, with 4 bases lying between them. This CDR3 is 13 amino acids long. The CDR3 nucleotides are TGCGCCAGCAGCCAAGACCAACAAGAGACCCAGTACTTC. Residues: CASSQDQQETQYF.

This clonotype showed up just a few times. The rearrangement uses TRBV7-8 and TRBJ1-1, with 7 positions matching TRBD1. The CDR3 extends over 17 amino acids. The V gene's germline CDR1 is SGHVS and CDR2 FQNEAQ. J was trimmed by 0 bases and V by 7 bases; bases with no gene match: 14. CDR3 sequence reads: CASINLGLTGLNTEAFF. The CDR3 bases are TGTGCCAGCATTAATCTGGGCCTGACAGGGCTGAACACTGAAGCTTTCTTT.

The rearrangement joins TRBV29-1 to TRBJ1-1; 7 bases fit TRBD1. CDR1 is SQVTM and CDR2 is ANQGSEA in the germline V gene. This CDR3 has 15 residues. Losses at the gene ends were 4 bases for V and 0 bases for J; bases not matched to a gene: 8. The DNA for the CDR3 is TGCAGCGTTGGACAGGGAGGACGCATGAACACTGAAGCTTTCTTT. Protein: CSVGQGGRMNTEAFF.

This clonotype was recorded many times. The genes are TRBV5-1 and TRBJ2-1; 8 positions match TRBD1. The trim removed 4 bases at V and 0 bases at J, leaving 6 bases unmatched. Germline lookup yields CDR1 SGHRS and CDR2 YFSETQ. This CDR3 has 16 residues. This CDR3 reads CASSADRVTSYNEQFF. The CDR3 DNA follows: TGCGCCAGCAGCGCGGACAGGGTTACCTCCTACAATGAGCAGTTCTTC. Together with reference TRBV5-1 and TRBJ2-1, the CDR3 gives the full variable domain: KAGVTQTPRYLIKTRGQQVTLSCSPISGHRSVSWYQQTPGQGLQFLFEYFSETQRNKGNFPGRFSGRQFSNSRSEMNVSTLELGDSALYLCASSADRVTSYNEQFFGPGTRLTVL.

This clonotype showed up just a few times. This chain joins TRBV5-5 and TRBJ2-2; D possibly matches TRBD1 or TRBD2 (5 bases each). The length of the CDR3 is 17 residues. The germline V and J ends were trimmed by 1 base and 3 bases, with 16 bases remaining between them. Germline-derived CDR1 and CDR2 are SGHKS and YYEKEE (reference sequence). Here the CDR3 DNA reads TGTGCCAGCAGCTTGCCCTCTGGGACCCTGGACACCGGGGAGCTGTTTTTT. Its translation: CASSLPSGTLDTGELFF.

The genes are TRBV28 and TRBJ2-7, with a possible D match to TRBD1 (5 bases). Trimming cost V 6 bases and J 5 bases, with 17 bases left between them. Germline-derived CDR1 and CDR2 are MDHEN and SYDVKM. The CDR3 loop spans 14 amino acids. CDR3 bases: TGTGCCAGCAGCCCGCCGGCCAGGGCCCACGAGCAGTACGTC. Amino acids: CASSPPARAHEQYV.

This clonotype turned up a few times. This chain connects TRBV19 to TRBJ2-5; tentatively, D is TRBD1 (6 bases). In germline, CDR1 is LNHDA, CDR2 SQIVND (reference sequence). V was trimmed by 6 bases and J by 5 bases, leaving 13 bases between them. The CDR3 length is 13 residues. Here the CDR3 reads CASRRQALETQYF. The CDR3 DNA follows: TGTGCCAGTAGAAGACAGGCCCTTGAGACCCAGTACTTC. Filled out from reference TRBV19 and TRBJ2-5, the complete variable domain reads DGGITQSPKYLFRKEGQNVTLSCEQNLNHDAMYWYRQDPGQGLRLIYYSQIVNDFQKGDIAEGYSVSREKKESFPLTVTSAQKNPTAFYLCASRRQALETQYFGPGTRLLVL.

The V and J genes are TRBV20-1 and TRBJ2-5; D is possibly TRBD1 or TRBD2 (6 bases each). Germline lookup yields CDR1 DFQATT and CDR2 SNEGSKA (reference sequence). With 5 bases removed from V and 1 base from J, the gap between germline ends came to 17 bases. This CDR3 has 15 residues. The chain's CDR3 is CSAPGGSGAQETQYF. The CDR3 region has the DNA TGCAGTGCTCCAGGAGGGTCAGGGGCCCAAGAGACCCAGTACTTC.

The rearrangement links TRBV30 to TRBJ2-5, with 10 nucleotides matching TRBD2. This CDR3 spans 14 amino acids. V was clipped by 8 bases and J by 3 bases; unmatched bases: 9. Germline V gives CDR1 GTSNPN, CDR2 SVGIG (reference sequence). The chain's CDR3 is CAAGLAGEKETQYF. In nucleotides, the CDR3 is TGTGCCGCGGGGCTAGCGGGAGAAAAAGAGACCCAGTACTTC.

J is TRBJ1-5 and V is TRBV28; TRBD1 aligns across 7 bases. The CDR3 is made up of 18 amino acids. The germline gives CDR1 MDHEN, CDR2 SYDVKM. Unmatched junction bases numbered 17, after V lost 8 bases and J lost 1 base. CDR3 protein: CASRYRATGVLSNQPQHF. CDR3 DNA sequence: TGTGCCAGCCGATATCGAGCTACAGGGGTGCTAAGCAATCAGCCCCAGCATTTT.

This clonotype was found a few times. This chain uses TRBV29-1 with TRBJ2-3; D is unresolved. The germline V gene encodes CDR1 SQVTM and CDR2 ANQGSEA. CDR3 length: 13 amino acids. V lost 1 base, J lost 0 bases, and 5 bases lay in between. The CDR3 region has the DNA TGCAGCGTTGAAGCAAGGAGCACAGATACGCAGTATTTT. Its translation: CSVEARSTDTQYF.

The chain uses TRBV20-1 and TRBJ2-3, with D perhaps matching TRBD2 (6 bases). V was trimmed by 5 bases and J by 9 bases, leaving 12 bases between them. This CDR3 is 11 amino acids long. Germline assignment: CDR1 DFQATT and CDR2 SNEGSKA (reference sequence). This CDR3 reads CSAPRLDTQYF. As DNA, the CDR3 is TGCAGTGCTCCCAGACTAGACACGCAGTATTTT.

CDR3 bases: TGTGCCAGCAGTTTCGGGGGGTTTAGCAATCAGCCCCAGCATTTT. It yields the protein CASSFGGFSNQPQHF. The V gene is TRBV28, the J gene TRBJ1-5; a possible D gene is TRBD1 (5 bases). CDR3 length: 15 amino acids. The V end lost 3 bases, the J end lost 0 bases, and 9 bases lay between the germline ends. Germline values: CDR1 MDHEN, CDR2 SYDVKM. Supplemented by reference TRBV28 and TRBJ1-5, the full variable domain reads DVKVTQSSRYLVKRTGEKVFLECVQDMDHENMFWYRQDPGLGLRLIYFSYDVKMKEKGDIPEGYSVSREKKERFSLILESASTNQTSMYLCASSFGGFSNQPQHFGDGTRLSIL.

This clonotype was detected many times. This sequence joins TRBV18 and TRBJ2-1; perhaps TRBD2 as D (6 bases). V shed 3 bases and J shed 9 bases, with 15 bases lying between them. CDR3 length equals 14 residues. Germline V gene data show CDR1 as KGHSH and CDR2 as LQKENI. The CDR3 DNA reads as TGTGCCAGCTCACCTCTAGGAGGGGCTATTGAGCAGTTCTTC. Its translation is CASSPLGGAIEQFF.

This clonotype was seen a few times. This chain uses TRBV20-1 with TRBJ1-5; a possible D gene is TRBD1 (6 bases). Germline V lookup: CDR1 DFQATT, CDR2 SNEGSKA (reference sequence). The CDR3 is 15 amino acids. The V gene lost 6 bases and the J gene lost 0 bases, with 15 bases spanning the gap. The CDR3 coding sequence is TGCAGTGCAACAATACAGGGACTTAGCAATCAGCCCCAGCATTTT. Encoded protein: CSATIQGLSNQPQHF.

This clonotype was observed a single time. The chain is built from TRBV20-1 and TRBJ2-1; 10 nucleotides align to TRBD2. Germline CDR1 reads DFQATT; CDR2 reads SNEGSKA (reference sequence). Unmatched junction bases numbered 5, after V lost 2 bases and J lost 4 bases. This CDR3 has 15 amino acids. This CDR3 is CSARTTSGVYNEQFF. In nucleotides, the CDR3 is TGCAGTGCTAGAACCACTAGCGGGGTATACAATGAGCAGTTCTTC.

This sequence joins TRBV15 and TRBJ1-5; a possible D gene is TRBD1 (5 bases). Germline loops: CDR1 LNHNV, CDR2 YYDKDF (reference sequence). Trimming removed 5 bases at V and 4 bases at J, with 12 bases between. This CDR3 region has 14 residues. The chain's CDR3 is CATSPDSSNQPQHF. CDR3 DNA: TGTGCCACCAGCCCAGACAGCTCTAATCAGCCCCAGCATTTT. Full variable domain (outside the CDR3, taken from reference TRBV15 and TRBJ1-5): DAMVIQNPRYQVTQFGKPVTLSCSQTLNHNVMYWYQQKSSQAPKLLFHYYDKDFNNEADTPDNFQSRRPNTSFCFLDIRSPGLGDTAMYLCATSPDSSNQPQHFGDGTRLSIL.

The chain is built from TRBV5-1 and TRBJ2-7; 9 bases map to TRBD1. There are 16 residues in the CDR3. In germline, CDR1 is SGHRS, CDR2 YFSETQ. Losses at the gene ends were 4 bases for V and 3 bases for J; bases not matched to a gene: 11. CDR3 sequence: CASSAGSGTGLYEQYF. The CDR3 nucleotides read TGCGCCAGCAGCGCCGGATCCGGGACAGGGCTCTACGAGCAGTACTTC.

The chain uses TRBV4-2 and TRBJ2-6, with TRBD1 as a possible D gene (6 bases). Germline CDR1 reads LGHNA; CDR2 reads YNFKEQ. V was trimmed by 0 bases and J by 0 bases, leaving 12 bases between them. CDR3 length: 18 residues. The CDR3 reads CASSQDHRGGSGANVLTF. CDR3 DNA sequence: TGTGCCAGCAGCCAAGATCATCGAGGGGGCTCTGGGGCCAACGTCCTGACTTTC.

The chain recombines TRBV14 with TRBJ2-1; D might be TRBD2 (5 bases). Germline values: CDR1 SGHDN, CDR2 FVKESK. CDR3 length: 14 amino acids. Trimming stripped 4 bases from V and 1 base from J, with 8 bases between. The CDR3 nucleotides are TGTGCCAGCAGCCCTAGCTTGTCCTACAATGAGCAGTTCTTC. Its protein is CASSPSLSYNEQFF.

The V call is TRBV29-1, the J call TRBJ1-2, with a possible D match to TRBD1 (6 bases). This CDR3 has 15 amino acids. The germline CDR1 and CDR2 sequences are SQVTM and ANQGSEA. Trimming left V 4 bases short and J 7 bases short, with 22 bases between. CDR3 in amino acids: CSVGVGTSEASGYTF. In DNA form, the CDR3 reads TGCAGCGTTGGAGTTGGGACATCCGAAGCGAGTGGCTACACCTTC.

V gene TRBV28 combines with J gene TRBJ2-7, with a weak D call TRBD2 (8 bases). This CDR3 has 14 residues. V lost 8 bases and J lost 6, with 20 bases in between. Germline assignment: CDR1 MDHEN and CDR2 SYDVKM. CDR3 region: CASQGVAGLPEQYF. The CDR3 DNA is TGTGCCAGCCAGGGGGTAGCGGGGCTCCCCGAGCAGTACTTC.

The V gene is TRBV6-1, the J gene TRBJ1-1, with D maybe TRBD1 (6 bases). The V and J ends lost 8 bases and 1 base respectively, with 17 bases between them. The CDR3 totals 15 residues. Germline-derived CDR1 and CDR2 are MNHNS and SASEGT. CDR3 amino acids: CASRGQPHGNTEAFF. In nucleotides, the CDR3 is TGTGCCAGCCGAGGACAGCCACACGGGAACACTGAAGCTTTCTTT.

This clonotype came up a few times. The J gene is TRBJ2-3, the V gene TRBV5-4; the match to TRBD1 covers 8 bases. V gave up 5 bases and J gave up 1 base; unmatched junction bases: 0. The CDR3 is 13 residues long. Germline V lookup: CDR1 SGHNT, CDR2 YYREEE (reference sequence). The CDR3 is CASRDRGTDTQYF. CDR3 DNA: TGTGCCAGCAGGGACAGGGGCACAGATACGCAGTATTTT.

This chain uses TRBV28 with TRBJ2-5; D possibly corresponds to TRBD1 (5 bases). The length of the CDR3 is 14 residues. V lost 5 bases and J lost 1, with 11 bases in between. CDR1 is MDHEN, CDR2 SYDVKM, per germline. The CDR3 DNA is TGTGCCAGCAGTCGAAGACAGCCCCAAGAGACCCAGTACTTC. Translation: CASSRRQPQETQYF.

The table lists this clonotype with a count of one. The rearrangement uses TRBV5-6 and TRBJ1-4, with D possibly being TRBD1 (6 bases). This CDR3 is 14 amino acids long. The germline V and J ends were trimmed by 0 bases and 5 bases, with 8 bases remaining between them. Germline values: CDR1 SGHDT, CDR2 YYEEEE. For the CDR3, the DNA is TGTGCCAGCAGCTTGGACAGGGCAAATGAAAAACTGTTTTTT. It specifies CASSLDRANEKLFF.

There are a few counts of this clonotype. The rearrangement links TRBV19 to TRBJ1-3; tentative D call: TRBD1 (5 bases). Germline-derived CDR1 and CDR2 are LNHDA and SQIVND (reference sequence). Deletions cut 4 bases from V and 0 bases from J, with 10 bases between. This CDR3 region has 15 residues. For the CDR3, the DNA is TGTGCCAGTAGTACAACAGGATTCTCTGGAAACACCATATATTTT. Translating gives CASSTTGFSGNTIYF. The whole variable domain, filled in from reference TRBV19 and TRBJ1-3, reads DGGITQSPKYLFRKEGQNVTLSCEQNLNHDAMYWYRQDPGQGLRLIYYSQIVNDFQKGDIAEGYSVSREKKESFPLTVTSAQKNPTAFYLCASSTTGFSGNTIYFGEGSWLTVV.

A few counts support this clonotype. V and J are TRBV6-2 or TRBV6-3 and TRBJ2-7; unclear D gene. This CDR3 is built from 13 residues. Trimming left V 6 bases short and J 2 bases short, with 11 bases between. The germline gives CDR1 MNHEY, CDR2 SVGEGT. CDR3 in amino acids: CASSSDLTYEQYF. The CDR3 region has the DNA TGTGCCAGCAGCTCGGATCTTACCTACGAGCAGTACTTC.